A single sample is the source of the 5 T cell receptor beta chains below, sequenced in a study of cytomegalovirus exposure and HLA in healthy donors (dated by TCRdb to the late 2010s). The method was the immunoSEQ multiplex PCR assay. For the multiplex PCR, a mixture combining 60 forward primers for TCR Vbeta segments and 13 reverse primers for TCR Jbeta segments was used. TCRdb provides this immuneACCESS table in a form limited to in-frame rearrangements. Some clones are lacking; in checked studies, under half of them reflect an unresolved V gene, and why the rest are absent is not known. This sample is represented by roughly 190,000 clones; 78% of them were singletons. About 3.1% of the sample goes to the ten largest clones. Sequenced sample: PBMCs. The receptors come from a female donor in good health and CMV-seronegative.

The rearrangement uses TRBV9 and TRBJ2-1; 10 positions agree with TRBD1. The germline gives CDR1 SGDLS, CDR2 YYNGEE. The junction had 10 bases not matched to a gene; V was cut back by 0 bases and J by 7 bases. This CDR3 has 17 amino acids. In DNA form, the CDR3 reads TGTGCCAGCAGCGTAGACCCCGGGACAGGGGTCCTTAATGAGCAGTTCTTC. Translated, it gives CASSVDPGTGVLNEQFF.

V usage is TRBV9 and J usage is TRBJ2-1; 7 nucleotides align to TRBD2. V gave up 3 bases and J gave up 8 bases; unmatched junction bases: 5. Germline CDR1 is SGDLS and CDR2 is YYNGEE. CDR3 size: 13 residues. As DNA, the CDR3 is TGTGCCAGCAGCGCTACTAGCGCCCATGAGCAGTTCTTC. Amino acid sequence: CASSATSAHEQFF.

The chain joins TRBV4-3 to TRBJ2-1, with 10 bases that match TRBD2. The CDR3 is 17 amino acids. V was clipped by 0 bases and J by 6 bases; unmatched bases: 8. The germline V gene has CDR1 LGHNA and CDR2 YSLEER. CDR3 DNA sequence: TGCGCCAGCAGCCAAGAGGTTGGACTAGCGGAGCCCAATGAGCAGTTCTTC. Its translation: CASSQEVGLAEPNEQFF.

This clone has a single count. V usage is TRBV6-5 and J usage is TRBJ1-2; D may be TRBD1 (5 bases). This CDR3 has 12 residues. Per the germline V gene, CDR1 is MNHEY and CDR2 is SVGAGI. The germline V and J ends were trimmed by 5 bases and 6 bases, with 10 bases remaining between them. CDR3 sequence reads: CASSRGLHGYTF. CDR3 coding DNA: TGTGCCAGCAGTCGGGGACTCCATGGCTACACCTTC.

The CDR3 loop reads CASSAQGPSPLHF. The CDR3 nucleotides read TGTGCCAGCAGCGCACAGGGCCCTTCACCCCTCCACTTT. The chain joins TRBV9 to TRBJ1-6, with D possibly being TRBD1 (6 bases). Germline lookup yields CDR1 SGDLS and CDR2 YYNGEE. V was clipped by 3 bases and J by 9 bases, with 10 bases between them. The CDR3 loop spans 13 amino acids.